Following are 9 T cell receptor beta chains from one sample sequenced in a study of radiation and T cells in renal cell carcinoma. The data were produced by immunoSEQ multiplex PCR, yet TCRdb's version contains in-frame clones alone and is incomplete. The sample has some 150,000 clones, 87% seen once. As to time point: blood 2 weeks post-SBRT. Treatment indicated: 15 Gy SBRT to primary tumor, nephrectomy 4 weeks later. The sample was blood, taken from a patient whose treatment included radiotherapy and nephrectomy. These receptors were obtained from a woman aged 50 to 65 with renal cell carcinoma.

This CDR3 reads CASSPGTGWSPLHF. CDR3 bases: TGTGCCAGTAGTCCGGGGACGGGTTGGTCACCCCTCCACTTT. The V gene is TRBV19, the J gene TRBJ1-6, with D maybe TRBD1 (5 bases). There are 14 residues in the CDR3. In germline, CDR1 is LNHDA, CDR2 SQIVND (reference sequence). The V gene lost 5 bases and the J gene lost 10 bases, with 15 bases spanning the gap.

V is TRBV6-5 and J is TRBJ1-6; TRBD1 aligns across 8 bases. The CDR3 loop spans 14 amino acids. Germline CDR1 and CDR2: MNHEY and SVGAGI. J lost 8 bases, V lost 5 bases, and 5 bases had no gene match. The DNA for the CDR3 is TGTGCCAGCAGTGAACAGGGGGTTGATTCACCCCTCCACTTT. Its protein is CASSEQGVDSPLHF.

This chain connects TRBV7-2 to TRBJ2-3; TRBD2 matches 11 bases. This CDR3 comprises 16 residues. Germline CDR1 and CDR2: SGHTA and FQGNSA. V shed 1 base and J 0 bases; nucleotides not matched to a gene: 0. The CDR3 spells CASSLGLAGSTDTQYF. The CDR3 DNA is TGTGCCAGCAGCTTAGGACTAGCGGGGAGCACAGATACGCAGTATTTT. Combining the CDR3 with reference TRBV7-2 and TRBJ2-3 gives the whole variable domain GAGVSQSPSNKVTEKGKDVELRCDPISGHTALYWYRQSLGQGLEFLIYFQGNSAPDKSGLPSDRFSAERTGGSVSTLTIQRTQQEDSAVYLCASSLGLAGSTDTQYFGPGTRLTVL.

V and J are TRBV19 and TRBJ2-4, with 8 bases lining up with TRBD2. From germline, CDR1 is LNHDA and CDR2 SQIVND (reference sequence). V trimming: 1 base; J trimming: 6 bases; junction bases outside the gene matches: 5. The CDR3 extends over 15 amino acids. The CDR3: CASSIAGLVGNIQYF. DNA for the CDR3: TGTGCCAGTAGTATAGCGGGACTAGTGGGAAACATTCAGTACTTC.

The gene calls are TRBV10-3 and TRBJ2-1; 8 bases are a match to TRBD1. CDR3 length equals 16 residues. V was clipped by 2 bases and J by 8 bases; unmatched bases: 11. CDR1 ENHRY and CDR2 SYGVKD come from the germline V gene. CDR3 DNA: TGTGCCATCAGTGAGCCCGGACAGGGAACCCCCCATGAGCAGTTCTTC. The encoded protein is CAISEPGQGTPHEQFF.

The CDR3 here is CASSSRGLAGGPAGETQYF. DNA of the CDR3: TGTGCCAGCAGCTCGAGAGGACTAGCGGGGGGGCCCGCGGGGGAGACCCAGTACTTC. The chain employs TRBV11-2 and TRBJ2-5; TRBD2 matches at 15 bases. V lost 4 bases, J lost 5 bases, and 14 bases stayed unmatched. Germline CDR1 and CDR2: SGHAT and FQNNGV. The CDR3 runs to 19 residues.

The rearrangement links TRBV5-8 to TRBJ1-2; 7 bases fit TRBD1. CDR3 length: 15 residues. CDR1 SGHTS and CDR2 YDEGEE come from the germline V gene. V was pared by 4 bases and J by 3 bases, with 9 bases of the junction left unmatched. The CDR3, as DNA: TGTGCCAGCAGCCACAGGGGAGGGGATGACTATGGCTACACCTTC. Residues: CASSHRGGDDYGYTF. The full variable domain, its missing parts supplied by reference TRBV5-8 and TRBJ1-2, is EAGVTQSPTHLIKTRGQQATLRCSPISGHTSVYWYQQALGLGLQFLLWYDEGEERNRGNFPPRFSGRQFPNYSSELNVNALELEDSALYLCASSHRGGDDYGYTFGSGTRLTVV.

This sequence joins TRBV30 and TRBJ2-6; D could derive from TRBD1 or TRBD2 (5 bases each). In germline, CDR1 is GTSNPN, CDR2 SVGIG (reference sequence). The length of the CDR3 is 16 residues. V was clipped by 5 bases and J by 0 bases, with 14 bases between them. In DNA form, the CDR3 reads TGTGCCTGGGCACTAGGGGCCTTCTCTGGGGCCAACGTCCTGACTTTC. It encodes CAWALGAFSGANVLTF.

J is TRBJ2-7 and V is TRBV5-1; D perhaps matches TRBD1 (5 bases). The CDR3 contains 14 residues. CDR1 and CDR2 from the germline V gene are SGHRS and YFSETQ. Trimming stripped 0 bases from V and 2 bases from J, with 9 bases between. The CDR3 region is CASSLETEAYEQYF. The CDR3 coding sequence is TGCGCCAGCAGCTTGGAGACAGAAGCCTACGAGCAGTACTTC.